This T cell receptor (beta chain) was profiled in a study of naive and memory T cell subsets (dated by TCRdb to about 2017). For the wider study: Sorted naive and memory T cell subsets from peripheral blood were analyzed in the study using a UMI-based, open-source pipeline for TCR alpha and beta sequencing. The results of the functional CMV T cell responses matched the IgG serology results in every case. RNA was DNase-treated and reverse transcribed with TCR constant-region primers, mostly using SuperScript III. The study at large found these results: The abundance of TCRs followed a power law with an exponent that differed between naive and memory subsets yet stayed consistent across the three individuals. After error correction, over 90% of naive TCR sequences appeared only once, giving much steeper abundance distributions than memory subsets. The repertoire findings for the naive and memory subsets could not be validated against a ground truth because none was available. Naive repertoires, especially CD8, contained a few larger clonotypes, possibly memory cells re-expressing CD45RA. In both CD4 and CD8 cells, going from naive through CM, EM and EMRA, the Gini index went up while Shannon and inverse Simpson diversity went down. RNA-based TCR counts may be influenced by expression changes linked to T cell activation and differentiation. Each clonotype was defined as a single alpha or beta chain sequence rather than as a paired alpha/beta receptor.

Separate amplification of TCR alpha and beta chain libraries was performed from the second PCR step onward. The CMV status of each donor was determined by measuring IFNgamma production from CD4+ T cells after fresh PBMCs had been stimulated overnight with CMV viral lysate. Miltenyi beads were used first to positively select CD4 T cells, and CD8 T cells were then positively selected from the CD4-negative fraction. Cells stained for CD3, CD4, CD8, CD45RA, CD27 and a live/dead dye were sorted on a BD Aria II into four subsets by CD45RA and CD27. Blood came from a few healthy volunteers, each fractionated into CD4 and CD8 T cells and then into four differentiation subsets. Around 130 ml of peripheral blood was taken from each donor, and PBMC were separated by density-gradient centrifugation on Ficoll-Paque PLUS. Sorted cells were lysed in RLT buffer, and RNA was extracted with a Qiagen RNeasy kit and stored at -80°C.

Relative to germline, V is missing 5 bases and J is missing 5 bases, with 13 bases of the junction outside any gene match. The CDR3, from cysteine to phenylalanine, totals 16 residues. The sequence is cut down to CDR3 DNA, 48 bases in frame from base 1. Looking up the germline V gene yields CDR1 SGHAT and CDR2 FQNNGV. This clonotype was counted between two and nine times. What antigen it recognizes has not been identified. No much larger clone is present one base from it, and per-base qualities are unavailable. Receptor libraries were prepared by UMI-ligation and nested PCR. An equimolar mix of two oligonucleotides covering both TRBC1 and TRBC2 was used as the beta constant-region primer. Four rounds of PCR were used to amplify ligated cDNA, with nested alpha and beta constant-region primers being used together with the SP2 primer. T4 RNA ligase 1 ligated a single-stranded oligonucleotide carrying the SP2 primer and a 12-nucleotide UMI to the cDNA 3' end. The ligation reaction was kept at 16 degrees C for roughly 20-24 hours. PCR2 was typically performed as a SYBR Green qPCR and was stopped at a predetermined threshold so that over-amplification was prevented. All purifications after the first were performed with Agencourt AMPure XP magnetic beads. Libraries were quantified by Qubit and checked on a TapeStation, with a main peak expected near 650 bp. Sequencing of the pooled libraries was done on an Illumina MiSeq using v2 2x251 paired-end kits, which typically yielded about 1-2 million reads per sample. Each sample library was pooled at around 4 nM, and about 5-7.5% PhiX was included to improve cluster recognition. The source study handled its data this way. FASTQ reads processed by Demultiplexor were assigned V and J genes by Decombinator through tag matching that tolerated a single base-pair mismatch. UMIs were used by Collapsinator to correct both sequencing errors and frequency errors arising from PCR heterogeneity. TCRs were translated and CDR3s were extracted from the conserved cysteine to the FGXG phenylalanine by CDR3Translator, with non-productive sequences being flagged. Gini, Shannon entropy and inverse Simpson indices were calculated on repertoires subsampled to equal numbers of UMI-defined TCRs. Clonotype abundance distributions were fitted to a power law by maximum likelihood within the linear range. On one naive CD8 sample, the pipeline and MIGEC gave similar UMI counts, unique TCR numbers and clonal distributions. In one analysis, naive TCRs also found in any memory subset of the same donor were removed from the naive repertoire. The repertoires were searched for 7,322 CMV-associated CDR3 sequences that had been compiled from VDJdb and a published dataset. Through fastp at Q25 and MiXCR, TCRdb rebuilt clones from the public reads, retaining in-frame beta chains. Each entry is one CDR3 protein sequence, shown with its most common DNA and genes. Here the V and J calls rest on TCRdb's processing, not on the authors' analysis. For this sample the table gives approximately 80,000 distinct CDR3 sequences, of which roughly 9.3% were detected only once. The top ten hold 0.95% to 1.5% of the sample.

The sample taken for sequencing was naive CD8+ T cells from blood. The cell subset or site tag for this specimen amounts to: naive T cells, CD45RA high CD27+. Recombination joined TRBV11-2 with TRBJ2-5, and 8 junction bases match TRBD2. This TCR was sampled from a human donor in good health. The CDR3 corresponds to CASSPRTGLVLETQYF. The nucleotides are TGTGCCAGCAGCCCCAGAACGGGACTAGTTTTGGAGACCCAGTACTTC.